This TCR beta chain comes out of a study of CD8+CD57+ T cells in acquired aplastic anemia. Regarding the study as a whole: Patients had around 28 CD8+ CDR3 sequences in common with controls (the shared set).

In patients chosen for sequencing, flow cytometry had shown CD8+CD57+ cell expansion. Patient blood was sampled before any therapy had been received. CDR1 and CDR2 (germline): DFQATT, SNEGSKA (reference sequence). The length of the CDR3 is 15 residues. Unmatched junction bases numbered 5, after V lost 0 bases and J lost 2 bases. Genomic DNA constituted the template upon which TCR beta VDJ and CDR3 profiling was performed. TCRdb passed the reads through MiXCR, listing each CDR3 protein once. The data contain some 170,000 distinct CDR3 sequences, roughly 60% of them singletons. In regard to this clonotype: Its target is unknown.

Sequenced sample: sorted CD4+, CD8+, or CD8+CD57+ T cells (not recorded which) from PBMCs. The chain links TRBV20-1 to TRBJ2-7, with 9 bases aligning to TRBD1. The origin of this receptor is a human donor with aplastic anemia. CDR3 residues: CSARDRDRETYEQYF. As DNA, the CDR3 is TGCAGTGCTAGAGATAGGGACAGGGAGACCTACGAGCAGTACTTC.